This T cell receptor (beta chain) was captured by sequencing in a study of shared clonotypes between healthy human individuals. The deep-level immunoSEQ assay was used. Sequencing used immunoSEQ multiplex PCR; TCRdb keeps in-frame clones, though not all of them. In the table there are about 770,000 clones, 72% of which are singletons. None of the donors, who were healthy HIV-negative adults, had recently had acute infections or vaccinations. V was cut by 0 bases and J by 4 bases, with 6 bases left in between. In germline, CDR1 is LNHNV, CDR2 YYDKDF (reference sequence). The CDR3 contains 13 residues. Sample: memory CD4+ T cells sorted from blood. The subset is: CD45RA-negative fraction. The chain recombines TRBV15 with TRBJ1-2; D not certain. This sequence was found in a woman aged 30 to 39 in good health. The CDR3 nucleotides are TGTGCCACCAGCAGAGATCAGTCCTATGGCTACACCTTC. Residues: CATSRDQSYGYTF.